These 32 T cell receptor beta chains came from one sample sequenced in a study of T cell changes during pregnancy in multiple sclerosis. The data were produced by immunoSEQ multiplex PCR, yet TCRdb's version contains in-frame clones alone and is incomplete. The sample has 30,000 to 45,000 clones; about 89% are singletons. This specimen was CD8+ T cells from peripheral blood mononuclear cells, taken in the third trimester of pregnancy. These receptors all come from a female donor with multiple sclerosis, enrolled in a pregnancy study.

V and J are TRBV19 and TRBJ1-1, with TRBD1 matching over 9 bases. The CDR3 has 13 amino acids. J lost 5 bases, V lost 6 bases, and 4 bases had no gene match. The germline CDR1 and CDR2 sequences are LNHDA and SQIVND (reference sequence). The CDR3 region is CASRMDRGTEAFF. The DNA for the CDR3 is TGTGCCAGTAGGATGGACAGGGGAACTGAAGCTTTCTTT.

In this sample, this clone turned up once. The chain joins TRBV7-7 to TRBJ2-5, with a tentative D call TRBD1 (6 bases). The CDR3 contains 15 residues. CDR1 and CDR2 from the germline V gene are SSHAT and FNYEAQ (reference sequence). Trimming shortened V by 0 bases and J by 5 bases, and 13 bases separated the two germline ends. The CDR3 DNA is TGTGCCAGCAGCTTAGCCCCGACAGGTGGGGAGACCCAGTACTTC. This gives the protein CASSLAPTGGETQYF.

The CDR3 reads CASSKREGDTQYF. DNA of the CDR3: TGTGCCAGCAGTAAGCGGGAGGGAGATACGCAGTATTTT. J is TRBJ2-3 and V is TRBV6-6, with TRBD2 matching over 10 bases. The CDR3 sequence is 13 residues long. Looked up from germline, CDR1 is MNHNY and CDR2 is SVGAGI (reference sequence). V lost 5 bases to trimming and J lost 5 bases; unmatched junction nucleotides: 1.

This chain's CDR3 is CASSPTGISGNTIYF. The CDR3 DNA sequence: TGTGCCAGCAGCCCGACAGGGATCTCTGGAAACACCATATATTTT. V usage is TRBV7-2 and J usage is TRBJ1-3, with 7 bases identical to TRBD1. Looked up from germline, CDR1 is SGHTA and CDR2 is FQGNSA. J lost 0 bases, V lost 5 bases, and 4 bases had no gene match. This CDR3 has 15 amino acids.

V gene TRBV18 combines with J gene TRBJ1-1, with D possibly TRBD1 on 5 matching bases. Per the germline V gene, CDR1 is KGHSH and CDR2 is LQKENI. CDR3 length: 15 residues. V lost 3 bases and J 4 bases, leaving 15 bases between the germline ends. The CDR3 sequence is CASSPVPTGGTEAFF. In nucleotides, the CDR3 is TGTGCCAGCTCACCCGTCCCTACCGGGGGCACTGAAGCTTTCTTT.

The J gene is TRBJ2-1, the V gene TRBV11-2; D unclear. Between the trimmed V and J ends, which lost 3 bases and 8 bases, there was a span of 8 bases. The CDR3 is made up of 12 amino acids. Germline V gene sequence: CDR1 SGHAT, CDR2 FQNNGV. CDR3 residues: CASSLNRDEQFF. CDR3 nucleotide sequence: TGTGCCAGCAGCTTGAACCGAGATGAGCAGTTCTTC.

This clone is categorized as medium-sized. The chain combines TRBV11-2 with TRBJ1-5, with D possibly TRBD1 on 5 matching bases. The CDR3 covers 14 residues. The germline V and J ends were trimmed by 0 bases and 6 bases, with 9 bases remaining between them. From germline, CDR1 is SGHAT and CDR2 FQNNGV. This CDR3 is CASSLEGRAQPQHF. CDR3 nucleotides: TGTGCCAGCAGCTTAGAGGGCAGGGCTCAGCCCCAGCATTTT. Full variable domain (rest looked up from reference TRBV11-2 and TRBJ1-5): EAGVAQSPRYKIIEKRQSVAFWCNPISGHATLYWYQQILGQGPKLLIQFQNNGVVDDSQLPKDRFSAERLKGVDSTLKIQPAKLEDSAVYLCASSLEGRAQPQHFGDGTRLSIL.

There are a few counts of this clone. The V and J genes are TRBV7-9 and TRBJ2-7; 7 positions agree with TRBD2. V lost 5 bases, J lost 4 bases, and 8 bases stayed unmatched. Germline V CDR1 and CDR2: SEHNR, FQNEAQ (reference sequence). CDR3 size: 14 residues. CDR3 in amino acids: CASSPRQGGYEQYF. The CDR3 region has the DNA TGTGCCAGCAGCCCCCGGCAGGGAGGGTACGAGCAGTACTTC.

The genes are TRBV15 and TRBJ1-1; D might be TRBD1 (5 bases). The CDR3 length is 15 residues. Trimming cost V 3 bases and J 6 bases, with 17 bases left between them. Germline V lookup: CDR1 LNHNV, CDR2 YYDKDF (reference sequence). CDR3 protein: CATSRRDGGLPEAFF. Here the CDR3 DNA reads TGTGCCACCAGCAGGAGGGATGGGGGACTCCCTGAAGCTTTCTTT.

The chain is built from TRBV7-9 and TRBJ2-5; 11 bases line up with TRBD1. The J call is uncertain, as TRBJ2-7 better fits the DNA end. Germline V lookup: CDR1 SEHNR, CDR2 FQNEAQ (reference sequence). The CDR3 consists of 16 residues. The CDR3 here is CASSLARTGGRGEQYF. For the CDR3, the DNA is TGTGCCAGCAGCTTAGCACGGACAGGGGGCAGAGGCGAGCAGTACTTC.

The rearrangement uses TRBV5-1 and TRBJ1-1; D is possibly TRBD1 (6 bases). The CDR3 totals 16 residues. Trimming left V 0 bases short and J 0 bases short, with 12 bases between. Germline-derived CDR1 and CDR2 are SGHRS and YFSETQ. CDR3 region: CASSLDPGQVNTEAFF. The CDR3 region has the DNA TGCGCCAGCAGCTTGGACCCGGGACAAGTGAACACTGAAGCTTTCTTT.

The V call is TRBV6-1, the J call TRBJ1-1; 9 bases match TRBD1. CDR1 is MNHNS, CDR2 SASEGT, per germline. The length of the CDR3 is 15 residues. Trimming at V came to 5 bases and at J to 4 bases, leaving 8 bases not matched to a gene. Here the CDR3 reads CASSTRTGEGTEAFF. CDR3 DNA sequence: TGTGCCAGCAGTACCCGGACAGGGGAGGGCACTGAAGCTTTCTTT.

The chain has TRBV9 and TRBJ1-1, with a weak D call TRBD1 (5 bases). The CDR3 runs 13 residues. V was pared by 4 bases and J by 4 bases, with 11 bases between. Germline assignment: CDR1 SGDLS and CDR2 YYNGEE. The CDR3 loop is CASSPGLGTEAFF. In DNA form, the CDR3 reads TGTGCCAGCAGCCCAGGGCTTGGCACTGAAGCTTTCTTT.

The chain is built from TRBV9 and TRBJ2-5, with TRBD2 matching 9 bases. This CDR3 comprises 16 residues. Per the germline V gene, CDR1 is SGDLS and CDR2 is YYNGEE. V was clipped by 2 bases and J by 4 bases; unmatched bases: 9. The CDR3 nucleotides read TGTGCCAGCAGCGTTCTGCCTAGCGGGACTTTAGAGACCCAGTACTTC. This codes for CASSVLPSGTLETQYF.

The CDR3 is CASSIPLDTEAFF. In DNA form, the CDR3 reads TGTGCCAGTAGTATACCTTTAGACACTGAAGCTTTCTTT. The V and J genes are TRBV19 and TRBJ1-1; D is ambiguous. This CDR3 region has 13 residues. Germline V gene lookup returns CDR1 LNHDA and CDR2 SQIVND (reference sequence). The V gene lost 2 bases and the J gene lost 3 bases, with 7 bases spanning the gap.

This chain links TRBV13 with TRBJ1-1; D is undetermined. The CDR3 runs to 12 residues. V lost 0 bases and J 7 bases, leaving 6 bases between the germline ends. The germline CDR1 and CDR2 sequences are PRHDT and FYEKMQ (reference sequence). CDR3 protein: CASSLGPGEAFF. CDR3 sequence (DNA): TGTGCCAGCAGCTTAGGGCCGGGTGAAGCTTTCTTT.

The rearrangement joins TRBV19 to TRBJ2-1; 7 positions agree with TRBD1. J was trimmed by 5 bases and V by 5 bases; bases with no gene match: 6. The CDR3 sequence is 14 residues long. CDR1 is LNHDA, CDR2 SQIVND, per germline (reference sequence). The CDR3 reads CASSVWTGHNEQFF. CDR3 coding DNA: TGTGCCAGTAGTGTCTGGACAGGCCACAATGAGCAGTTCTTC.

This clone was detected once. The junction departs from the called germline gene at one end, perhaps through a read error. The chain couples TRBV19 to TRBJ2-7, with D possibly matching TRBD1 (6 bases). Germline CDR1 is LNHDA and CDR2 is SQIVND (reference sequence). CDR3 length equals 13 residues. The CDR3 spells CASNQGLSNEQYF. CDR3 sequence (DNA): TGTGCCAGTAATCAGGGGCTCTCCAACGAGCAGTACTTC.

The chain combines TRBV27 with TRBJ1-1; D is possibly TRBD1 (5 bases). Germline V lookup: CDR1 MNHEY, CDR2 SMNVEV (reference sequence). This CDR3 is built from 13 residues. Trimming cost V 3 bases and J 8 bases, with 13 bases left between them. In nucleotides, the CDR3 is TGTGCCAGCAGTTTCACAGGCTTAACGGAAGCTTTCTTT. As protein: CASSFTGLTEAFF.

This CDR3 is CASSRTSGTYNEQFF. The CDR3, as DNA: TGTGCCAGCAGTCGGACTAGCGGGACCTACAATGAGCAGTTCTTC. The chain has TRBV6-1 and TRBJ2-1, with 12 bases matching TRBD2. The V gene end was trimmed by 5 bases and the J gene end by 2 bases; junction bases not matched to a gene: 1. Germline loops: CDR1 MNHNS, CDR2 SASEGT. The CDR3 is 15 residues long.

CDR3 loop: CASSQEAGGRSYEQYF. The CDR3 DNA follows: TGCGCCAGCAGCCAAGAGGCAGGGGGACGCTCCTACGAGCAGTACTTC. V is TRBV4-1 and J is TRBJ2-7, with 7 bases matching TRBD1. V shed 0 bases and J 0 bases; nucleotides not matched to a gene: 5. The germline gives CDR1 MGHRA, CDR2 YSYEKL. CDR3 length: 16 amino acids.

The chain uses TRBV4-3 and TRBJ2-1; no firm D call. The CDR3 spans 11 residues. Germline V lookup: CDR1 LGHNA, CDR2 YSLEER. The germline V and J ends were trimmed by 1 base and 8 bases, with 3 bases remaining between them. CDR3 region: CASSQAYEQFF. The CDR3 nucleotides read TGCGCCAGCAGCCAAGCGTATGAGCAGTTCTTC.

The chain uses TRBV9 and TRBJ2-2; unclear D gene. The CDR3 is 12 residues long. Trimming shortened V by 4 bases and J by 5 bases, and 6 bases separated the two germline ends. Germline V gene lookup returns CDR1 SGDLS and CDR2 YYNGEE. CDR3 sequence: CASSPGTGELFF. The CDR3 nucleotides are TGTGCCAGCAGCCCCGGGACCGGGGAGCTGTTTTTT.

The chain recombines TRBV29-1 with TRBJ1-2; tentative D call: TRBD1 (5 bases). The CDR3 is 15 amino acids. V was cut by 2 bases and J by 4 bases, with 17 bases left in between. CDR1 and CDR2 (germline): SQVTM, ANQGSEA. CDR3 in amino acids: CSVEIIETALYGYTF. CDR3 DNA: TGCAGCGTTGAAATTATCGAGACAGCCCTCTATGGCTACACCTTC.

This chain connects TRBV6-1 to TRBJ2-1, with D perhaps matching TRBD1 (5 bases). This CDR3 spans 15 amino acids. The germline V and J ends were trimmed by 1 base and 5 bases, with 12 bases remaining between them. CDR1 and CDR2 (germline): MNHNS, SASEGT. The CDR3 loop is CASSEVRGFDNEQFF. As DNA, the CDR3 is TGTGCCAGCAGTGAAGTAAGGGGATTTGACAATGAGCAGTTCTTC.

This clone was found once. The V gene is TRBV30, the J gene TRBJ2-7; 8 bases are a match to TRBD2. V gave up 4 bases and J gave up 4 bases; unmatched junction bases: 6. The CDR3 has 13 amino acids. Germline V gene lookup returns CDR1 GTSNPN and CDR2 SVGIG (reference sequence). In DNA, the CDR3 is TGTGCCTGGACCGCGGGAGGTGGGTACGAGCAGTACTTC. Amino acids: CAWTAGGGYEQYF.

This chain joins TRBV29-1 and TRBJ2-5, with D possibly matching TRBD1 (5 bases). The CDR3 has 12 amino acids. The ends were cut back, 3 bases at V and 4 bases at J, with 9 bases in the middle. Germline CDR1 and CDR2: SQVTM and ANQGSEA. CDR3 sequence (DNA): TGCAGCGTTGAGGGGCGCGGAGAGACCCAGTACTTC. Amino acids: CSVEGRGETQYF.

This chain uses TRBV7-9 with TRBJ1-1, with D uncertain. Germline assignment: CDR1 SEHNR and CDR2 FQNEAQ (reference sequence). Trimming removed 2 bases at V and 1 base at J, with 8 bases between. The CDR3 contains 14 residues. The CDR3 DNA reads as TGTGCCAGCAGCTTAACTGTAGAGAACACTGAAGCTTTCTTT. This codes for CASSLTVENTEAFF.

The chain carries TRBV19 and TRBJ2-7; tentatively, D is TRBD2 (6 bases). The CDR3 runs 16 residues. Germline lookup yields CDR1 LNHDA and CDR2 SQIVND (reference sequence). V was shortened by 5 bases and J by 4 bases, with 21 bases between the two germline ends. In DNA form, the CDR3 reads TGTGCCAGTAGTGCCTCAGCTTCGTATCGGGAGTACGAGCAGTACTTC. This gives the protein CASSASASYREYEQYF.

The chain has TRBV29-1 and TRBJ1-5, with a tentative D call TRBD1 (6 bases). V gave up 5 bases and J gave up 0 bases, with 11 bases separating them. This CDR3 spans 14 amino acids. Germline lookup yields CDR1 SQVTM and CDR2 ANQGSEA. CDR3 in DNA: TGCAGCGTTTCGGGACAATTTAGCAATCAGCCCCAGCATTTT. This encodes CSVSGQFSNQPQHF. Full variable domain (rest looked up from reference TRBV29-1 and TRBJ1-5): SAVISQKPSRDICQRGTSLTIQCQVDSQVTMMFWYRQQPGQSLTLIATANQGSEATYESGFVIDKFPISRPNLTFSTLTVSNMSPEDSSIYLCSVSGQFSNQPQHFGDGTRLSIL.

The chain uses TRBV4-1 and TRBJ2-5; 7 nucleotides align to TRBD1. From germline, CDR1 is MGHRA and CDR2 YSYEKL. There are 14 residues in the CDR3. Unmatched junction bases numbered 3, after V lost 4 bases and J lost 1 base. CDR3 sequence (DNA): TGCGCCAGCAGCCCGAGGGACAGCCAAGAGACCCAGTACTTC. This codes for CASSPRDSQETQYF.

This clone was detected only once. The chain joins TRBV28 to TRBJ2-7, with D perhaps matching TRBD1 (6 bases). From germline, CDR1 is MDHEN and CDR2 SYDVKM. This CDR3 region has 15 residues. Trimming shortened V by 6 bases and J by 1 base, and 16 bases separated the two germline ends. For the CDR3, the DNA is TGTGCCAGCAGCCCGACAGGAACTCCTTCCTACGAGCAGTACTTC. Protein product: CASSPTGTPSYEQYF. Full variable domain (missing parts from reference TRBV28 and TRBJ2-7): DVKVTQSSRYLVKRTGEKVFLECVQDMDHENMFWYRQDPGLGLRLIYFSYDVKMKEKGDIPEGYSVSREKKERFSLILESASTNQTSMYLCASSPTGTPSYEQYFGPGTRLTVT.